The rows below give T cell receptor beta chains drawn from one sample of a study of blood T cell repertoires in COVID-19. The data were produced by immunoSEQ multiplex PCR, yet TCRdb's version contains in-frame clones alone and is incomplete. The table includes approximately 270,000 clones, roughly 85% detected once. Sample: peripheral blood. Every receptor here comes from a man younger than 30 with active or convalescent COVID-19. Both conserved end residues are part of each CDR3. Each record gives: CDR3 protein, CDR3 DNA, V gene, clone size, J gene, D gene. D genes are given only for firm matches. A clone size is listed for some rows: how often the clone was seen (once, few, many), or a class if it is expanded.

CDR3 protein: CASSQGKGLALGETQYF
CDR3 DNA: TGTGCCAGCAGCCAAGGAAAAGGACTAGCTCTAGGTGAGACCCAGTACTTC
V gene: TRBV3-1/TRBV3-2
clone size: .
J gene: TRBJ2-5
D gene: TRBD2

CDR3 protein: CATSRDRGAGTEAFF
CDR3 DNA: TGTGCCACCAGCAGAGATAGAGGGGCGGGGACTGAAGCTTTCTTT
V gene: TRBV15
clone size: .
J gene: TRBJ1-1
D gene: .

CDR3 protein: CASSPPTRGADGELFF
CDR3 DNA: TGTGCCAGCTCACCACCGACTCGGGGGGCGGACGGGGAGCTGTTTTTT
V gene: TRBV18
clone size: few
J gene: TRBJ2-2
D gene: .

CDR3 protein: CASNLPGGDSRGKTEAFF
CDR3 DNA: TGTGCCAGCAACCTCCCTGGAGGGGACAGCCGAGGAAAGACTGAAGCTTTCTTT
V gene: TRBV28
clone size: .
J gene: TRBJ1-1
D gene: TRBD1

CDR3 protein: CASSFGTGWGNTIYF
CDR3 DNA: TGTGCCAGCAGCTTCGGGACAGGGTGGGGAAACACCATATATTTT
V gene: TRBV7-8
clone size: .
J gene: TRBJ1-3
D gene: TRBD1

CDR3 protein: CASTPRRGGGYGYTF
CDR3 DNA: TGCGCCAGCACTCCAAGGCGGGGAGGAGGCTATGGCTACACCTTC
V gene: TRBV4-3
clone size: .
J gene: TRBJ1-2
D gene: .

CDR3 protein: CASSLSGQGAPNQPQHF
CDR3 DNA: TGTGCCAGCAGTTTATCAGGACAGGGGGCGCCCAATCAGCCCCAGCATTTT
V gene: TRBV27
clone size: few
J gene: TRBJ1-5
D gene: TRBD1

CDR3 protein: CASSLGGQGPTRAFF
CDR3 DNA: TGTGCCAGCAGTTTAGGCGGACAGGGCCCTACAAGAGCTTTCTTT
V gene: TRBV28
clone size: .
J gene: TRBJ1-1
D gene: TRBD1

CDR3 protein: CASGFYRGFNYEQYF
CDR3 DNA: TGTGCCAGCGGTTTCTACAGGGGTTTCAACTACGAGCAGTACTTC
V gene: TRBV6-5
clone size: .
J gene: TRBJ2-7
D gene: TRBD1

CDR3 protein: CASSLPSQGNTEAFF
CDR3 DNA: TGTGCCAGCAGCTTGCCTTCACAGGGAAACACTGAAGCTTTCTTT
V gene: TRBV5-6
clone size: .
J gene: TRBJ1-1
D gene: .

CDR3 protein: CASSSRGLDRSYEQYF
CDR3 DNA: TGTGCCAGCAGTTCCCGGGGACTAGATCGGTCCTACGAGCAGTACTTC
V gene: TRBV27
clone size: .
J gene: TRBJ2-7
D gene: TRBD2

CDR3 protein: CASSLETGMYGYTF
CDR3 DNA: TGTGCCAGCAGCTTAGAAACCGGGATGTATGGCTACACCTTC
V gene: TRBV7-9
clone size: .
J gene: TRBJ1-2
D gene: .

CDR3 protein: CASTTGAPEGYTF
CDR3 DNA: TGTGCCTCAACGACAGGGGCGCCGGAAGGCTACACCTTC
V gene: TRBV10-3
clone size: .
J gene: TRBJ1-2
D gene: TRBD1

CDR3 protein: CASSPLLADIQYF
CDR3 DNA: TGTGCCAGCAGCCCCTTGCTCGCGGACATTCAGTACTTC
V gene: TRBV14
clone size: once
J gene: TRBJ2-4
D gene: .

CDR3 protein: CASSLVGSGELFF
CDR3 DNA: TGCGCCAGCAGCTTGGTGGGGAGCGGGGAGCTGTTTTTT
V gene: TRBV5-1
clone size: .
J gene: TRBJ2-2
D gene: .

CDR3 protein: CASRRDRANTEAFF
CDR3 DNA: TGTGCCAGCAGACGGGACAGGGCGAACACTGAAGCTTTCTTT
V gene: TRBV2
clone size: .
J gene: TRBJ1-1
D gene: TRBD1

CDR3 protein: CASSISGTDLNTIYF
CDR3 DNA: TGTGCCAGTAGTATATCCGGGACAGACCTTAACACCATATATTTT
V gene: TRBV19
clone size: .
J gene: TRBJ1-3
D gene: TRBD1

CDR3 protein: CASSPSLDRSAYGYTF
CDR3 DNA: TGTGCCAGCAGCCCGAGCCTCGACAGGTCTGCCTATGGCTACACCTTC
V gene: TRBV11-3
clone size: few
J gene: TRBJ1-2
D gene: .

CDR3 protein: CSASSGGTRGELFF
CDR3 DNA: TGCAGTGCTAGTAGCGGGGGCACAAGAGGGGAGCTGTTTTTT
V gene: TRBV20-1
clone size: .
J gene: TRBJ2-2
D gene: TRBD2

CDR3 protein: CASSYGQGSNQPQHF
CDR3 DNA: TGCGCCAGCAGCTACGGACAGGGGTCGAATCAGCCCCAGCATTTT
V gene: TRBV5-1
clone size: .
J gene: TRBJ1-5
D gene: TRBD1

CDR3 protein: CASSLARGWNEQFF
CDR3 DNA: TGTGCCAGCAGCTTAGCCAGGGGTTGGAATGAGCAGTTCTTC
V gene: TRBV11-1
clone size: .
J gene: TRBJ2-1
D gene: .

CDR3 protein: CASSQTAGYGYTF
CDR3 DNA: TGTGCCAGCAGTCAAACGGCGGGCTATGGCTACACCTTC
V gene: TRBV28
clone size: .
J gene: TRBJ1-2
D gene: .

CDR3 protein: CASSSQGLAGEETQYF
CDR3 DNA: TGTGCCAGCAGTTCCCAGGGACTAGCGGGAGAAGAGACCCAGTACTTC
V gene: TRBV27
clone size: .
J gene: TRBJ2-5
D gene: TRBD2

CDR3 protein: CASSRTGGNQPQHF
CDR3 DNA: TGTGCCAGCAGCCGCACAGGGGGCAATCAGCCCCAGCATTTT
V gene: TRBV7-2
clone size: .
J gene: TRBJ1-5
D gene: TRBD1

CDR3 protein: CASSQTSGALFEQYF
CDR3 DNA: TGTGCCAGCAGCCAAACTAGCGGGGCACTGTTCGAGCAGTACTTC
V gene: TRBV14
clone size: once
J gene: TRBJ2-7
D gene: TRBD2

CDR3 protein: CASSLGQSPYEQYF
CDR3 DNA: TGTGCCAGCAGCTTGGGACAGAGCCCCTACGAGCAGTACTTC
V gene: TRBV7-8
clone size: once
J gene: TRBJ2-7
D gene: TRBD1

CDR3 protein: CASGGQGRDTQYF
CDR3 DNA: TGTGCCAGCGGGGGACAGGGGAGAGATACGCAGTATTTT
V gene: TRBV28
clone size: .
J gene: TRBJ2-3
D gene: TRBD1

CDR3 protein: CASRERQGRQNYGYTF
CDR3 DNA: TGTGCCAGTAGGGAAAGACAGGGGCGACAGAACTATGGCTACACCTTC
V gene: TRBV19
clone size: .
J gene: TRBJ1-2
D gene: TRBD1

CDR3 protein: CASSYSTSLAGSTDTQYF
CDR3 DNA: TGTGCCAGCAGTTACTCGACCTCACTAGCGGGAAGCACAGATACGCAGTATTTT
V gene: TRBV6-2/TRBV6-3
clone size: .
J gene: TRBJ2-3
D gene: TRBD2

CDR3 protein: CASSPSGGMAYEQYF
CDR3 DNA: TGTGCCAGCAGCCCGTCGGGGGGGATGGCCTACGAGCAGTACTTC
V gene: TRBV7-2
clone size: .
J gene: TRBJ2-7
D gene: TRBD2

CDR3 protein: CASSPLTGSYNEQFF
CDR3 DNA: TGTGCCAGCTCACCACTGACAGGCTCCTACAATGAGCAGTTCTTC
V gene: TRBV18
clone size: .
J gene: TRBJ2-1
D gene: .